A single sample gave rise to the 19 T cell receptor beta chains below, sequenced in a study of T cell responses to AZD1222 COVID-19 vaccine. TCRdb keeps only in-frame clones here, not all; method: immunoSEQ multiplex PCR. The sample contains approximately 84,000 clones, about 83% of which appear only once. This sample comprised peripheral blood, obtained 28 days after the second AZD1222 dose. These receptors all stem from an adult who received the AZD1222 COVID-19 vaccine.

This chain links TRBV4-2 with TRBJ2-1; 10 bases map to TRBD2. CDR1 and CDR2 (germline): LGHNA, YNFKEQ. The V and J ends lost 3 bases and 5 bases, in that order; junction bases with no gene match: 13. This CDR3 region has 18 residues. CDR3 in DNA: TGTGCCAGCAGCCATCCGGCCACTAGCGGGACTCATAACAATGAGCAGTTCTTC. Residues: CASSHPATSGTHNNEQFF.

Concerning this clone itself: Compared with germline, one end of the junction differs, possibly owing to a read error. This chain's CDR3 is CASSQDTGTEAFF. In DNA, the CDR3 is TGTGCTAGCAGCCAGGACACCGGCACTGAAGCTTTCTTT. This rearrangement joins TRBV7-7 to TRBJ1-1; tentatively, D is TRBD1 (5 bases). Germline CDR1 is SSHAT and CDR2 is FNYEAQ (reference sequence). The CDR3 is 13 residues long.

DNA for the CDR3: TGCGCCAGCAGCCCCCAGGGCCAGGGGAGTCCCTATGGCTACACCTTC. Protein product: CASSPQGQGSPYGYTF. This chain links TRBV4-3 with TRBJ1-2; the D gene is possibly TRBD1 (6 bases). Germline CDR1 reads LGHNA; CDR2 reads YSLEER. The germline V and J ends were trimmed by 4 bases and 4 bases, with 19 bases remaining between them. There are 16 residues in the CDR3.

The chain is built from TRBV27 and TRBJ2-1; D may be TRBD1 (5 bases). The germline V and J ends were trimmed by 6 bases and 2 bases, with 14 bases remaining between them. The CDR3 contains 15 residues. Germline lookup yields CDR1 MNHEY and CDR2 SMNVEV (reference sequence). CDR3 residues: CASSRSTGTYNEQFF. DNA of the CDR3: TGTGCCAGCAGCCGGTCAACAGGAACCTACAATGAGCAGTTCTTC.

CDR3 residues: CASSFGVGNTEAFF. In DNA form, the CDR3 reads TGTGCCAGCAGCTTCGGGGTAGGGAACACTGAAGCTTTCTTT. The V gene is TRBV11-2, the J gene TRBJ1-1, with D hard to call. Germline CDR1 reads SGHAT; CDR2 reads FQNNGV. V lost 3 bases, J lost 1 base, and 9 bases lay in between. The CDR3 loop spans 14 amino acids.

The gene calls are TRBV4-2 and TRBJ2-2; 7 positions match TRBD2. CDR1 and CDR2 (germline): LGHNA, YNFKEQ. Trimming at V came to 1 base and at J to 6 bases, leaving 8 bases not matched to a gene. The CDR3 is made up of 16 amino acids. The CDR3 sequence: CASSQVGGRGAGELFF. DNA for the CDR3: TGTGCCAGCAGCCAAGTCGGCGGGAGAGGGGCCGGGGAGCTGTTTTTT.

The V gene is TRBV6-2 or TRBV6-3, the J gene TRBJ1-1, with D perhaps TRBD1 (6 bases). There are 13 residues in the CDR3. CDR1 is MNHEY, CDR2 SVGEGT, per germline. Trimming stripped 5 bases from V and 6 bases from J, with 13 bases between. As DNA, the CDR3 is TGTGCCAGCAGTATACGAAGGGGGGCTGAAGCTTTCTTT. The encoded protein is CASSIRRGAEAFF.

This clone was picked up one time. The chain has TRBV19 and TRBJ1-2, with D maybe TRBD1 (5 bases). This CDR3 has 13 amino acids. The V gene lost 7 bases and the J gene lost 8 bases, with 17 bases spanning the gap. Germline V lookup: CDR1 LNHDA, CDR2 SQIVND (reference sequence). The CDR3 bases are TGTGCCAGTACCCCAATGGGGACGGTCGGCTACACCTTC. As protein: CASTPMGTVGYTF.

The V and J genes are TRBV6-5 and TRBJ2-7, with D perhaps TRBD1 or TRBD2 (5 bases each). Germline V gene data show CDR1 as MNHEY and CDR2 as SVGAGI. V lost 3 bases and J 2 bases, leaving 17 bases between the germline ends. The CDR3 has 16 amino acids. The CDR3 loop is CASSYTGTPKPYEQYF. The CDR3 nucleotides read TGTGCCAGCAGTTATACCGGGACCCCAAAACCCTACGAGCAGTACTTC.

The chain links TRBV27 to TRBJ2-2; TRBD2 matches at 11 bases. The junction had 11 bases not matched to a gene; V was cut back by 5 bases and J by 0 bases. CDR1 and CDR2 from the germline V gene are MNHEY and SMNVEV (reference sequence). The CDR3 length is 19 residues. Written as DNA, the CDR3 is TGTGCCAGCAGTACATTTCGACTAGCGGGAACCTCGAACACCGGGGAGCTGTTTTTT. Protein sequence: CASSTFRLAGTSNTGELFF.

The chain couples TRBV19 to TRBJ1-5; possibly TRBD1 for D (5 bases). CDR1 LNHDA and CDR2 SQIVND come from the germline V gene (reference sequence). Trimming shortened V by 5 bases and J by 1 base, and 12 bases separated the two germline ends. The CDR3 length is 15 residues. The CDR3 DNA follows: TGTGCCAGTAGTTCTTCCGGGGGAAGCAATCAGCCCCAGCATTTT. Translating it yields CASSSSGGSNQPQHF.

The chain has TRBV30 and TRBJ1-6; D uncertain. Germline V lookup: CDR1 GTSNPN, CDR2 SVGIG (reference sequence). The CDR3 spans 16 residues. V dropped 2 bases and J dropped 0 bases, with 11 bases sitting between them. This CDR3 reads CAWSSNGGSYNSPLHF. The CDR3 coding sequence is TGTGCCTGGAGTAGTAACGGCGGCTCCTATAATTCACCCCTCCACTTT.

This clone has just a few counts. The chain has TRBV7-2 and TRBJ2-7; 8 nucleotides align to TRBD2. With 10 bases clipped from V and 4 bases from J, the junction kept 9 bases outside the gene matches. The length of the CDR3 is 13 residues. The V gene's germline CDR1 is SGHTA and CDR2 FQGNSA. The CDR3 loop is CATAQRESYEQYF. The CDR3 DNA is TGTGCCACCGCCCAGCGGGAGTCGTACGAGCAGTACTTC.

This chain uses TRBV30 with TRBJ2-7; 13 bases map to TRBD2. J lost 9 bases, V lost 3 bases, and 11 bases had no gene match. The CDR3 length is 15 residues. Germline V gives CDR1 GTSNPN, CDR2 SVGIG (reference sequence). The CDR3 region is CAWSPRGLAGTPQYF. The CDR3 bases are TGTGCCTGGAGCCCGAGGGGACTAGCGGGAACCCCGCAGTACTTC.

This clone was seen only once. This chain uses TRBV7-2 with TRBJ2-7; possible D gene TRBD1, 6 bases. The germline gives CDR1 SGHTA, CDR2 FQGNSA. Between the trimmed V and J ends, which lost 5 bases and 5 bases, there was a span of 13 bases. CDR3 size: 13 residues. The CDR3 bases are TGTGCCAGCAGCGATTGGACAGAGGACGAGCAGTACTTC. This codes for CASSDWTEDEQYF. Full variable domain (rest looked up from reference TRBV7-2 and TRBJ2-7): GAGVSQSPSNKVTEKGKDVELRCDPISGHTALYWYRQSLGQGLEFLIYFQGNSAPDKSGLPSDRFSAERTGGSVSTLTIQRTQQEDSAVYLCASSDWTEDEQYFGPGTRLTVT.

The V and J genes are TRBV11-1 and TRBJ2-7, with unresolved D. V was pared by 5 bases and J by 6 bases, with 14 bases between. Looked up from germline, CDR1 is SGHAT and CDR2 is FQDESV (reference sequence). The CDR3 extends over 13 amino acids. In DNA form, the CDR3 reads TGTGCCAGCAGCCCGAAGACACGGGCCGAGCAGTACTTC. This gives the protein CASSPKTRAEQYF.

V and J are TRBV24-1 and TRBJ2-1; 7 nucleotides agree with TRBD2. The CDR3 sequence is 14 residues long. The germline V gene has CDR1 KGHDR and CDR2 SFDVKD. The V gene end was trimmed by 6 bases and the J gene end by 5 bases; junction bases not matched to a gene: 6. The CDR3 nucleotides read TGTGCCACCAGTCCGGCGGGAGTCCACAATGAGCAGTTCTTC. This translates into CATSPAGVHNEQFF.

The chain links TRBV15 to TRBJ1-6; D gene ambiguous. Trimming pared 0 bases from V and 9 bases from J, leaving 18 bases between. Germline CDR1 reads LNHNV; CDR2 reads YYDKDF (reference sequence). The CDR3 extends over 17 amino acids. CDR3 loop: CATSRDPSFNTGSPLHF. As DNA, the CDR3 is TGTGCCACCAGCAGAGATCCGAGCTTTAACACTGGTTCACCCCTCCACTTT.

A few counts support this clone. V usage is TRBV28 and J usage is TRBJ2-5, with 7 positions matching TRBD1. This CDR3 region has 12 residues. Germline CDR1 is MDHEN and CDR2 is SYDVKM. J gave up 13 bases and V 5 bases, and 10 bases lay outside the gene matches. The CDR3 DNA follows: TGTGCCAGCAGTACAGGGGCGGCCGGTGGGTACTTC. It yields the protein CASSTGAAGGYF.